A selection of T cell receptor beta chains follows, all from one sample in a study of OX40 agonist ivuxolimab in advanced cancers. Here immunoSEQ multiplex PCR was the method, and the copy in TCRdb shows in-frame clones only, minus some. Found here are 57,000 or so clones, about 89% of them singletons; the top ten hold about 20%. Source: CD4+ or CD8+ T cells sorted from blood, taken in a trial of the OX40 agonist ivuxolimab. The receptor source for this set is an adult with an advanced solid tumor such as melanoma, head and neck, liver or kidney cancer. The CDR3 runs from the conserved cysteine through the conserved F or W. A D gene is named only where the DNA matches it firmly. Part of the rows lack a size; the others show once, few, many or a class for expanded clones.

>.|TRBJ1-1|TRBV4-3|TRBD1
CASSQDRQGANTEAFF
TGCGCCAGCAGCCAAGACCGACAGGGCGCTAACACTGAAGCTTTCTTT
>.|TRBJ1-2|TRBV5-8|.
CASGEWGQGDGYTF
TGTGCCAGCGGCGAATGGGGGCAAGGAGATGGCTACACCTTC
>.|TRBJ2-7|TRBV4-1|.
CASSLWEGTYEQYF
TGCGCCAGCAGCCTGTGGGAAGGGACCTACGAGCAGTACTTC
>.|TRBJ1-5|TRBV23-1|.
CASSQSERGRSNHSNQPQHF
TGCGCCAGCAGTCAATCCGAAAGGGGACGGAGCAACCATAGCAATCAGCCCCAGCATTTT
>.|TRBJ1-2|TRBV7-9|.
CASSLDPVFGYTF
TGTGCCAGCAGCTTAGACCCGGTGTTTGGCTACACCTTC
>.|TRBJ2-3|TRBV5-1|TRBD1
CASSTQGARATDTQYF
TGCGCCAGCAGCACACAGGGGGCGAGGGCCACAGATACGCAGTATTTT
>.|TRBJ1-4|TRBV6-1|.
CASVEGFATNEKLFF
TGTGCCAGCGTTGAGGGGTTTGCAACTAATGAAAAACTGTTTTTT
>.|TRBJ2-5|TRBV5-4|.
CASSYGEETQYF
TGTGCCAGCAGCTACGGGGAAGAGACCCAGTACTTC
>.|TRBJ2-7|TRBV20-1|.
CSAPLGEQYF
TGCAGTGCCCCCCTGGGCGAGCAGTACTTC
>.|TRBJ2-1|TRBV11-3|TRBD2
CASSLASGNYNEQFF
TGTGCCAGCAGCTTAGCTAGCGGGAATTACAATGAGCAGTTCTTC
>.|TRBJ2-7|TRBV11-2|.
CASSSADEQYF
TGTGCCAGCAGCTCCGCGGACGAGCAGTACTTC
>.|TRBJ1-4|TRBV4-3|.
CASSKLYRDATNEKLFF
TGCGCCAGCAGCAAACTATACAGGGACGCAACTAATGAAAAACTGTTTTTT
>.|TRBJ2-1|TRBV27|.
CASSWDSNNEQFF
TGTGCCAGCAGTTGGGACTCAAACAATGAGCAGTTCTTC
>once|TRBJ1-5|TRBV4-1|.
CASSQDQTDNQPQHF
TGCGCCAGCAGCCAAGATCAAACGGACAATCAGCCCCAGCATTTT
>.|TRBJ2-7|TRBV7-9|.
CASSPVSYEQYF
TGTGCCAGCAGCCCAGTCTCCTACGAGCAGTACTTC
>.|TRBJ2-1|TRBV5-4|.
CASSFPKGEGHNEQFF
TGTGCCAGCAGTTTTCCGAAGGGGGAGGGCCACAATGAGCAGTTCTTC
>.|TRBJ2-2|TRBV18|.
CASSPPNRANTGELFF
TGTGCCAGCTCACCACCCAACCGGGCGAACACCGGGGAGCTGTTTTTT
>.|TRBJ1-5|TRBV7-8|.
CASSPPGAGNQPQHF
TGTGCCAGCAGTCCCCCGGGGGCCGGCAATCAGCCCCAGCATTTT
>.|TRBJ2-2|TRBV4-1|.
CASSQAEGAGELFF
TGCGCCAGCAGCCAAGCAGAAGGGGCCGGGGAGCTGTTTTTT
>.|TRBJ2-7|TRBV5-6|.
CASSLASTYEQYF
TGTGCCAGCAGCCTGGCATCTACCTACGAGCAGTACTTC
>.|TRBJ1-1|TRBV19|.
CATRRGNGAFF
TGTGCCACCCGACGGGGAAACGGCGCTTTCTTT
>.|TRBJ1-1|TRBV6-5|.
CASSHREVTEAFF
TGTGCCAGCAGTCACAGGGAAGTCACTGAAGCTTTCTTT
>.|TRBJ2-7|TRBV19|.
CASSIIGGSYEQYF
TGTGCCAGTAGTATAATTGGTGGCTCCTACGAGCAGTACTTC
>.|TRBJ2-3|TRBV28|.
CASSLGQLRTDTQYF
TGTGCCAGCAGTTTAGGACAGCTACGCACAGATACGCAGTATTTT
>.|TRBJ2-6|TRBV7-9|.
CASSFELGSGANVLTF
TGTGCCAGCAGCTTTGAGCTGGGCTCTGGGGCCAACGTCCTGACTTTC
>once|TRBJ2-3|TRBV18|TRBD2
CASSPKEGSGVLRDTQYF
TGTGCCAGCTCACCGAAAGAGGGTAGCGGGGTCCTCCGGGATACGCAGTATTTT
>.|TRBJ1-1|TRBV11-3|.
CASSLERSTEAFF
TGTGCCAGCAGCTTAGAACGGAGCACTGAAGCTTTCTTT
>.|TRBJ2-7|TRBV10-3|TRBD1
CAISEFFFIGQESTYEQYF
TGTGCCATCAGTGAGTTCTTTTTTATCGGACAGGAATCAACCTACGAGCAGTACTTC
>.|TRBJ1-2|TRBV5-1|TRBD1
CASRLQGDYGYTF
TGCGCCAGCAGACTTCAGGGGGACTATGGCTACACCTTC
>.|TRBJ2-7|TRBV4-3|.
CASSRTEFSYEQYF
TGCGCCAGCAGCCGGACGGAATTCTCCTACGAGCAGTACTTC
>.|TRBJ1-1|TRBV2|.
CATLTDNTEAFF
TGTGCCACTTTGACCGATAACACTGAAGCTTTCTTT
>.|TRBJ2-7|TRBV11-2|TRBD1
CASSIRDRVHEQYF
TGTGCCAGCAGCATCCGGGACAGGGTGCACGAGCAGTACTTC
>.|TRBJ1-6|TRBV18|TRBD1
CASSPDRVSSSYNSPLHF
TGTGCCAGCTCACCGGACAGGGTGTCTAGCTCCTATAATTCACCCCTCCACTTT
>.|TRBJ1-4|TRBV27|TRBD1
CASSLRGKLFF
TGTGCCAGCAGTCTCAGGGGGAAACTGTTTTTT
>.|TRBJ2-7|TRBV7-9|TRBD1
CASTISSQGDTGHEQYF
TGTGCCAGCACCATCTCAAGTCAGGGGGACACGGGGCACGAGCAGTACTTC
>.|TRBJ2-1|TRBV9|TRBD2
CASSALAGGGDSYNEQFF
TGTGCCAGCAGCGCCCTAGCGGGAGGCGGTGATTCCTACAATGAGCAGTTCTTC
>.|TRBJ1-2|TRBV19|.
CASSIGNVWDGYTF
TGTGCCAGTAGTATAGGGAACGTCTGGGACGGCTACACCTTC
>few|TRBJ1-5|TRBV19|.
CASSVGGPQHF
TGTGCCAGTAGTGTCGGAGGGCCCCAGCATTTT
>.|TRBJ2-7|TRBV6-6|.
CASSYSFPGSYEQYF
TGTGCCAGCAGTTACTCGTTTCCGGGCTCCTACGAGCAGTACTTC
>.|TRBJ2-7|TRBV4-2|TRBD2
CASSQDPGTTYEQYF
TGTGCCAGCAGCCAAGATCCCGGGACTACCTACGAGCAGTACTTC
>.|TRBJ2-1|TRBV27|TRBD2
CASSSLAGAGNEQFF
TGTGCCAGCAGTTCTTTAGCGGGAGCGGGGAATGAGCAGTTCTTC
>.|TRBJ2-7|TRBV4-3|.
CASSQGRGWSYEQYF
TGCGCCAGCAGCCAAGGCAGGGGCTGGTCCTACGAGCAGTACTTC
>few|TRBJ1-5|TRBV19|TRBD1
CASGTGLQPQHF
TGTGCCAGTGGGACAGGGCTTCAGCCCCAGCATTTT